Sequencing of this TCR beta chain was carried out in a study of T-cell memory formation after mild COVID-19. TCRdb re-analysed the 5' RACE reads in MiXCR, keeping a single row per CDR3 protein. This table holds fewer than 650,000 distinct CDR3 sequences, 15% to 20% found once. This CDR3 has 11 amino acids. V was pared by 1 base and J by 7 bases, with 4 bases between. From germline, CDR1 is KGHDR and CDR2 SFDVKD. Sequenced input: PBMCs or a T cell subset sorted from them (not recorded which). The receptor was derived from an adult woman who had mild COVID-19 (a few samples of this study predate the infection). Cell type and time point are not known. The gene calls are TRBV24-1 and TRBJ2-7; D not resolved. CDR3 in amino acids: CATSDLREQYF. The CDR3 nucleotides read TGTGCCACCAGTGATTTAAGGGAGCAGTACTTC.